This T cell receptor beta chain comes out of a study of T cells after yellow fever vaccination. This CDR3 comprises 16 residues. CDR1 and CDR2 from the germline V gene are MNHEY and SVGAGI. The trim removed 4 bases at V and 5 bases at J, leaving 10 bases unmatched. Study-level findings and limits: Clones that expanded after primary vaccination mostly reappeared after the booster (96% CD4, 70% to 90% CD8).

In the case of this clonotype: The antigen is undetermined.

TCRdb processed the 5' RACE reads anew with MiXCR; each CDR3 protein has one entry. The sample holds 400,000 to 650,000 distinct CDR3 sequences; 21% are singletons and the top ten take 15% to 20%. The clonotype was recovered from a young man who received the YFV17D yellow fever vaccine. The V and J genes are TRBV6-5 and TRBJ2-5; TRBD2 matches at 10 bases. The source material was PBMCs, sampled 21 days after the first yellow fever vaccination. In nucleotides, the CDR3 is TGTGCCAGCAGTTGGAGTCGTGGACTAGCGGTTGAGACCCAGTACTTC. It is translated as CASSWSRGLAVETQYF.